This T cell receptor (beta chain) was sequenced during a study of T cell responses to AZD1222 COVID-19 vaccine. TCRdb's copy holds only in-frame clones and misses some; the assay was immunoSEQ multiplex PCR. Of some 92,000 clones detected, approximately 90% appear once; the ten largest clones hold around 8.1%. For this clone: What it recognizes is unknown.

Study-level findings and limits: Among the donors, most were white British and more were female, and clonal diversity was possibly underestimated. Close to half of all spike-specific TCRs reportedly target regions of the variants that are unmutated. With dominance at 160-218 and 743-854, vaccine-associated CD4 TCRs spanned spike. Recipients of two AZD1222 doses showed rising Spike-specific TCR breadth and depth.

The CDR3 is made up of 12 amino acids. V was clipped by 5 bases and J by 4 bases, with 8 bases between them. This sequence joins TRBV12-3 or TRBV12-4 and TRBJ1-2, with D hard to call. The clonotype was recovered from an adult in good health. Source: peripheral blood, taken on day 0 of AZD1222 vaccination. CDR3 nucleotides: TGTGCCAGCAGTCTAGGGCCCTATGGCTACACCTTC. This codes for CASSLGPYGYTF.